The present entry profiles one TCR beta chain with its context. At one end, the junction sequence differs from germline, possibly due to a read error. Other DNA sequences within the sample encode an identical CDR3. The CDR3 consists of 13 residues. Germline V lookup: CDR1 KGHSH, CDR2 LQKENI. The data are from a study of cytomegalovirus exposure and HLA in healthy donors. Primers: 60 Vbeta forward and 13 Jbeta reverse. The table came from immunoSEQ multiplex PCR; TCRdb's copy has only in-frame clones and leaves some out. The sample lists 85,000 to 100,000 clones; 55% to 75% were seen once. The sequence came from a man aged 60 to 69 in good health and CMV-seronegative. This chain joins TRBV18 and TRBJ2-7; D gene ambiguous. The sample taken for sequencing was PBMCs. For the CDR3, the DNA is TGTGCCAGCTCACCACAGCTTCGTCACGAGCAATACTTC. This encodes CASSPQLRHEQYF.